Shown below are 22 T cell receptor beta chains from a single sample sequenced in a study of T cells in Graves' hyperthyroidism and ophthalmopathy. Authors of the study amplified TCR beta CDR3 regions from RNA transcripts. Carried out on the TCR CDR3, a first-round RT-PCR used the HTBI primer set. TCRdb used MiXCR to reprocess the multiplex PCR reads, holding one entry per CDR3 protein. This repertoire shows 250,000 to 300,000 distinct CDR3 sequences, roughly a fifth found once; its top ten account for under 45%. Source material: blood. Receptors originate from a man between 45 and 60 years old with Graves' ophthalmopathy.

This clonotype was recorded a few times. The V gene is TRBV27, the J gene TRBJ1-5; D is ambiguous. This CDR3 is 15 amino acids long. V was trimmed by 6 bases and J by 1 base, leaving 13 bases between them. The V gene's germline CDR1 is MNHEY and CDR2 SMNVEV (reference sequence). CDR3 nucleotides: TGTGCCAGCAGCCCCGAGGGTGCAAGCAATCAGCCCCAGCATTTT. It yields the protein CASSPEGASNQPQHF.

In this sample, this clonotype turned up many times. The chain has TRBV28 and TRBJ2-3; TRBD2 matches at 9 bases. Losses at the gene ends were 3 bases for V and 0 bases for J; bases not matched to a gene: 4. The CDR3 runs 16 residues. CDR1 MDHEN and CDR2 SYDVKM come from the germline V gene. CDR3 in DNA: TGTGCCAGCAGTTTCGGCGGGAGGGTTAGCACAGATACGCAGTATTTT. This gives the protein CASSFGGRVSTDTQYF.

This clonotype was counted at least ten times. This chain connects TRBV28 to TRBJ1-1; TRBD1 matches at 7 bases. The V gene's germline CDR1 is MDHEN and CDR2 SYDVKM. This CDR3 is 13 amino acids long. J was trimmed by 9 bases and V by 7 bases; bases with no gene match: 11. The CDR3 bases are TGTGCCAGCATCCTAGGGGGCAGTGAGAAAGCTTTCTTT. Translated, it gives CASILGGSEKAFF.

CDR3 residues: CASSSYSGQAYEQFF. In DNA form, the CDR3 reads TGTGCCAGCAGCTCCTACTCGGGACAGGCTTATGAGCAGTTCTTC. The chain has TRBV7-3 and TRBJ2-1, with 8 bases fitting TRBD1. Germline V gives CDR1 SGHTA, CDR2 FQGTGA. V was clipped by 4 bases and J by 8 bases; unmatched bases: 10. This CDR3 is built from 15 residues. The full variable domain, completed using reference TRBV7-3 and TRBJ2-1, is GAGVSQTPSNKVTEKGKYVELRCDPISGHTALYWYRQSLGQGPEFLIYFQGTGAADDSGLPNDRFFAVRPEGSVSTLKIQRTERGDSAVYLCASSSYSGQAYEQFFGPGTRLTVL.

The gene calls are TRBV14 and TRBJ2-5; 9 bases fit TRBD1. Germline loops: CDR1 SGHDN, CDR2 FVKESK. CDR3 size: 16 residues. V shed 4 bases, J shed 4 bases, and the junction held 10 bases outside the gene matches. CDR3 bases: TGTGCCAGCAGCCCCGTAATTACAGGGGGCCCAGAGACCCAGTACTTC. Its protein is CASSPVITGGPETQYF.

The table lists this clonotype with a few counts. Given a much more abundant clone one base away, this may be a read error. The DNA for the CDR3 is TGTGCCAGCAGCATCCGGGGTTACAAAGAGACCCAGTACTTC. Amino acid sequence: CASSIRGYKETQYF. This chain joins TRBV9 and TRBJ2-5; D perhaps matches TRBD2 (5 bases). Germline CDR1 SGDLS, CDR2 YYNGEE. The CDR3 loop spans 14 amino acids. V was pared by 4 bases and J by 3 bases, with 13 bases between.

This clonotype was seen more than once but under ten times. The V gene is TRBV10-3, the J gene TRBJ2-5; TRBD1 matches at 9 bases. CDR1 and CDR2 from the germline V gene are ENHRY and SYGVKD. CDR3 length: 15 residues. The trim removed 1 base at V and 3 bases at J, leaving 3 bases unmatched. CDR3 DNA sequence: TGTGCCATCAGTGAGTACGGGACAGGGAAAGAGACCCAGTACTTC. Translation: CAISEYGTGKETQYF.

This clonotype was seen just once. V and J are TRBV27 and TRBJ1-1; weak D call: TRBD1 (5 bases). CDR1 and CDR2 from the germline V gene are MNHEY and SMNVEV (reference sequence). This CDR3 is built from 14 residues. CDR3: CASWGGYLNTEAFF. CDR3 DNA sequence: TGTGCATCATGGGGGGGATATCTGAACACTGAAGCTTTCTTT.

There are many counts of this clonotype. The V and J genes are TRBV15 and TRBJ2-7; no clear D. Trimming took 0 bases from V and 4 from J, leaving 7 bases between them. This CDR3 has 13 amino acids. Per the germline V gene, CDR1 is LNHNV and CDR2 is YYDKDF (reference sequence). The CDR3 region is CATSREKGYEQYF. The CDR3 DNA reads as TGTGCCACCAGCAGAGAAAAGGGATACGAGCAGTACTTC.

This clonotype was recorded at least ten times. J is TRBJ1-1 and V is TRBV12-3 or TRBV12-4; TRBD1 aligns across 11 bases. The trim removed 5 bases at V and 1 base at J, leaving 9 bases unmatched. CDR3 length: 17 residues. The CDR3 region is CASSRGQGASGNTEAFF. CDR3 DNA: TGTGCCAGCAGTCGAGGACAGGGGGCGAGCGGGAACACTGAAGCTTTCTTT.

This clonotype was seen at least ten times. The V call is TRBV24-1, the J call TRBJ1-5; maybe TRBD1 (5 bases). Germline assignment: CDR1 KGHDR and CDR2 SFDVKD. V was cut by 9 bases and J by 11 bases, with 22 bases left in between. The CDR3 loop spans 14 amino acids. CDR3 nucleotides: TGTGCCACCTCTCCGGGGCAGGGACCCCTATCCCAGCATTTT. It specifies CATSPGQGPLSQHF.

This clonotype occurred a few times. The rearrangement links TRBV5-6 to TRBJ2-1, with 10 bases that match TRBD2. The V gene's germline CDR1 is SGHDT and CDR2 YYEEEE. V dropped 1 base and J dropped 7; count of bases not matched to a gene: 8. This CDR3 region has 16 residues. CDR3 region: CASSLNPGLAWNEQFF. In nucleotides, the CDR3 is TGTGCCAGCAGCTTGAACCCGGGACTAGCGTGGAATGAGCAGTTCTTC.

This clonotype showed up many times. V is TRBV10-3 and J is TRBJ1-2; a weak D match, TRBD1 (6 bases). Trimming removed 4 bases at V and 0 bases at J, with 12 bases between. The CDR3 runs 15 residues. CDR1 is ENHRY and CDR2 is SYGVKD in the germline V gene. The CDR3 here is CAISGGDTANYGYTF. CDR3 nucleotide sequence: TGTGCCATCAGTGGGGGGGACACCGCTAACTATGGCTACACCTTC.

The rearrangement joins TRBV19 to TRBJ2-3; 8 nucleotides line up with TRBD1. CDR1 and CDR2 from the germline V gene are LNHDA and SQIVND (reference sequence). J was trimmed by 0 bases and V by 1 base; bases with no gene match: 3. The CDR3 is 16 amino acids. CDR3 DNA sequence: TGTGCCAGTAGTATAGGGGGACAGGCCAGCACAGATACGCAGTATTTT. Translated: CASSIGGQASTDTQYF.

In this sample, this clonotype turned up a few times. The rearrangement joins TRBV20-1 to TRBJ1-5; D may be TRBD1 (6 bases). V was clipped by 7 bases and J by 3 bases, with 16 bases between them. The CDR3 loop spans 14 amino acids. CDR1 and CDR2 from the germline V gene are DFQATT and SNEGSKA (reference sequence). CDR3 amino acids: CSGRGGALNQPQHF. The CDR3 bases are TGCAGTGGGCGGGGGGGGGCCCTCAATCAGCCCCAGCATTTT.

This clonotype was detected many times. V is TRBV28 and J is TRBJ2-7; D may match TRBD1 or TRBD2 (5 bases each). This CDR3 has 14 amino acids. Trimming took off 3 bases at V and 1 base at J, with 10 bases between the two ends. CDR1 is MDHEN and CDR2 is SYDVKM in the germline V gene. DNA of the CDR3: TGTGCCAGCAGTTTTGGGGACGGATCCTACGAGCAGTACTTC. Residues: CASSFGDGSYEQYF. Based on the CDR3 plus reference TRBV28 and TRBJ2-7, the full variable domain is DVKVTQSSRYLVKRTGEKVFLECVQDMDHENMFWYRQDPGLGLRLIYFSYDVKMKEKGDIPEGYSVSREKKERFSLILESASTNQTSMYLCASSFGDGSYEQYFGPGTRLTVT.

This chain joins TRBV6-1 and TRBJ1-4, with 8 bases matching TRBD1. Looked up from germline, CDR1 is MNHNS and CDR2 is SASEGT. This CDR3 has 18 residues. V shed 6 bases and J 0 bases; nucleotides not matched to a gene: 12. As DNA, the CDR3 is TGTGCCAGCAGCTCTGGTCGGACAGGGCCTGCAACTAATGAAAAACTGTTTTTT. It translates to CASSSGRTGPATNEKLFF.

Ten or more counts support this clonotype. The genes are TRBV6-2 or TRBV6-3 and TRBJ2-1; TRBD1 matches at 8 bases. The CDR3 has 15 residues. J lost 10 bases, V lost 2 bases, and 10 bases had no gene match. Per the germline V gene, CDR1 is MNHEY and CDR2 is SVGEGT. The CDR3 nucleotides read TGTGCCAGCAGTTACCTCGGACAGGGTCTTATAGAGCAGTTCTTC. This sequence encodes CASSYLGQGLIEQFF.

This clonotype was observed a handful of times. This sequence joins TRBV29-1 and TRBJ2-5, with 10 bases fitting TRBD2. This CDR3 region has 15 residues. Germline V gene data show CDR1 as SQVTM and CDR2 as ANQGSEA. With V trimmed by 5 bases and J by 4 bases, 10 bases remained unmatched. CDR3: CSVQRPGLARETQYF. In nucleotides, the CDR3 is TGCAGCGTTCAAAGACCGGGACTAGCGAGAGAGACCCAGTACTTC.

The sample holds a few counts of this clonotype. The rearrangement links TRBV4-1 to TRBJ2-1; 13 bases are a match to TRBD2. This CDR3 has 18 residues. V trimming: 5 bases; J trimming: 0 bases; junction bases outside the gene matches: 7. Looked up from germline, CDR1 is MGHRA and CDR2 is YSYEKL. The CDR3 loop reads CASSTGTSGILSYNEQFF. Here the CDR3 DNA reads TGCGCCAGCAGCACCGGGACTAGCGGGATCCTCTCCTACAATGAGCAGTTCTTC.

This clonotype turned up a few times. The CDR3 DNA reads TGCAGTGCTAGGCTAGGACTTAAAAATGGCTACACCTTC. Its protein product is CSARLGLKNGYTF. The J gene is TRBJ1-2, the V gene TRBV20-1; no reliable D call. Trimming took off 3 bases at V and 6 bases at J, with 14 bases between the two ends. This CDR3 has 13 residues. Germline CDR1 DFQATT, CDR2 SNEGSKA (reference sequence).

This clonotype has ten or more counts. CDR3 in amino acids: CASSGVVTGELFF. The CDR3 bases are TGCGCCAGCAGCGGGGTGGTCACCGGGGAGCTGTTTTTT. V and J are TRBV5-1 and TRBJ2-2, with D hard to call. Germline-derived CDR1 and CDR2 are SGHRS and YFSETQ. Trimming removed 4 bases from V and 4 bases from J, with 8 bases in between. The CDR3 runs to 13 residues.